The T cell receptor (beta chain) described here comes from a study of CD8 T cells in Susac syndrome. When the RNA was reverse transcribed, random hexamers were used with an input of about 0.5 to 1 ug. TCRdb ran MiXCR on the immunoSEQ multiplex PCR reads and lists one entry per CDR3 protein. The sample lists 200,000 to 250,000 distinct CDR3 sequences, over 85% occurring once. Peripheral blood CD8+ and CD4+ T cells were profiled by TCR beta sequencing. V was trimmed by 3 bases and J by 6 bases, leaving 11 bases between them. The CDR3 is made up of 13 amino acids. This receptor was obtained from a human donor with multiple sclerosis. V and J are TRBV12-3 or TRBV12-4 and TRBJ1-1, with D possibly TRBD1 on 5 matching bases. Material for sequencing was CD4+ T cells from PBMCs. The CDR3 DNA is TGTGCCAGCAGTTTCCGATGGGGCGCTGAAGCTTTCTTT. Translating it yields CASSFRWGAEAFF.